This T cell receptor (beta chain) was sequenced in a study of blood T cell repertoires in COVID-19. Study-wide context: Specimens from acute and convalescent COVID-19 originated in the United States, Italy and Spain. In each case, the material was cDNA or gDNA derived from T cells, B-cell-depleted T cells, or PBMCs.

Concerning this clone itself: Additional DNA sequences in this sample encode the identical CDR3.

In the original analysis: Nucleated cell counts were estimated from reference gene primer amplification. Libraries were prepared by immunoSEQ multiplex PCR; TCRdb keeps only in-frame clonotypes and omits some of them. From that table come the V and J calls and clone size; the DNA was used to work out D and trimming. Among more than 95,000 clones listed, 70% to 85% were seen once. Germline CDR1 reads SGHRS; CDR2 reads YFSETQ. The CDR3 sequence is 15 residues long. The V end was cut by 2 bases, the J end by 0 bases, with 12 bases between. The chain couples TRBV5-1 to TRBJ2-7; D possibly corresponds to TRBD2 (5 bases). This sequence originates from a man in his 70s with active or convalescent COVID-19. The specimen sequenced was peripheral blood. The CDR3 reads CASSLGGSSSYEQYF. In DNA, the CDR3 is TGCGCCAGCAGCTTAGGTGGGAGCAGCTCCTACGAGCAGTACTTC.